The rows below give T cell receptor beta chains drawn from one sample of a study of blood T cell repertoires in COVID-19. Sequenced by immunoSEQ multiplex PCR; TCRdb stores in-frame clones only, minus some. In the table there are about 62,000 clones, approximately 92% of which are singletons. The sequenced sample was peripheral blood. The source of these receptors is a woman aged 55-75 years with COVID-19, enrolled during active disease. Both conserved end residues are part of each CDR3. The order of the fields is CDR3 protein, CDR3 DNA, J gene, D gene, clone size, V gene. A D gene is named only where the DNA matches it firmly. Expanded clones get a size class; other rows say once, few or many, or leave the size out.

CDR3: CASSPVLGALTNEKLFF; DNA: TGTGCCAGCTCACCAGTTTTGGGGGCCCTAACTAATGAAAAACTGTTTTTT; J: TRBJ1-4; D: -; size: -; V: TRBV18
CDR3: CASSIRGFVYEQYF; DNA: TGTGCCAGCAGTATCCGGGGTTTTGTTTACGAGCAGTACTTC; J: TRBJ2-7; D: -; size: -; V: TRBV27
CDR3: CATSDPGFGYTF; DNA: TGTGCCACCAGTGATCCAGGGTTCGGCTACACCTTC; J: TRBJ1-2; D: -; size: -; V: TRBV24-1
CDR3: CASSGTGSGSPLHF; DNA: TGTGCCAGCAGCGGGACGGGAAGCGGTTCACCCCTCCACTTT; J: TRBJ1-6; D: -; size: -; V: TRBV9
CDR3: CASSSYPGLAGQETQYF; DNA: TGCGCCAGCAGCTCCTACCCTGGACTAGCGGGACAAGAGACCCAGTACTTC; J: TRBJ2-5; D: TRBD2; size: -; V: TRBV5-1
CDR3: CASSLNSYNEQFF; DNA: TGTGCCAGCAGCTTGAACAGCTACAATGAGCAGTTCTTC; J: TRBJ2-1; D: -; size: -; V: TRBV5-4
CDR3: CAMGADFYEQYF; DNA: TGTGCCATGGGAGCGGATTTCTACGAGCAGTACTTC; J: TRBJ2-7; D: -; size: -; V: TRBV10-3
CDR3: CASSKTEYQETQYF; DNA: TGTGCCAGCAGTAAGACTGAGTACCAAGAGACCCAGTACTTC; J: TRBJ2-5; D: -; size: -; V: TRBV28
CDR3: CASSLGDMGASGNTIYF; DNA: TGTGCCAGCAGCTTAGGGGATATGGGGGCTTCTGGAAACACCATATATTTT; J: TRBJ1-3; D: -; size: -; V: TRBV11-2
CDR3: CASRLKGLALDYEQYF; DNA: TGTGCCAGCAGACTTAAGGGACTAGCGTTAGATTACGAGCAGTACTTC; J: TRBJ2-7; D: TRBD2; size: -; V: TRBV7-2
CDR3: CASSTGQNTEAFF; DNA: TGTGCCAGCAGCACCGGACAGAACACTGAAGCTTTCTTT; J: TRBJ1-1; D: -; size: -; V: TRBV5-6
CDR3: CASSVQAGTYEQYF; DNA: TGTGCCAGCAGCGTACAGGCGGGAACCTACGAGCAGTACTTC; J: TRBJ2-7; D: -; size: -; V: TRBV9
CDR3: CASSVAARNSPLHF; DNA: TGTGCCAGCAGCGTAGCTGCCAGGAATTCACCCCTCCACTTT; J: TRBJ1-6; D: -; size: -; V: TRBV9
CDR3: CAWSSGNTIYF; DNA: TGTGCCTGGAGTTCGGGAAACACCATATATTTT; J: TRBJ1-3; D: -; size: -; V: TRBV30
CDR3: CASSLAAGVGREQYF; DNA: TGTGCCAGCAGCTTAGCGGCGGGAGTTGGGAGGGAGCAGTACTTC; J: TRBJ2-7; D: TRBD2; size: -; V: TRBV7-2
CDR3: CATSDWKGRVGELFF; DNA: TGTGCCACCAGTGATTGGAAGGGGCGCGTAGGGGAGCTGTTTTTT; J: TRBJ2-2; D: -; size: -; V: TRBV24-1
CDR3: CASSLPASGSRSEQFF; DNA: TGTGCCAGCAGCTTGCCGGCTAGCGGGAGTCGTAGTGAGCAGTTCTTC; J: TRBJ2-1; D: TRBD2; size: once; V: TRBV5-6
CDR3: CASSPRVLGGEQYF; DNA: TGTGCCAGCAGCCCACGTGTATTAGGGGGCGAGCAGTACTTC; J: TRBJ2-7; D: -; size: -; V: TRBV9
CDR3: CASSSDGYTF; DNA: TGTGCCAGCAGTTCCGATGGCTACACCTTC; J: TRBJ1-2; D: -; size: -; V: TRBV25-1
CDR3: CASSLGAGTGNQPQHF; DNA: TGTGCCAGCAGCTTAGGTGCCGGGACAGGGAATCAGCCCCAGCATTTT; J: TRBJ1-5; D: TRBD1; size: few; V: TRBV7-2
CDR3: CASSIPTGQSLEAFF; DNA: TGTGCCAGCAGTATTCCGACAGGTCAATCGTTAGAAGCTTTCTTT; J: TRBJ1-1; D: -; size: -; V: TRBV28
CDR3: CASSPKDSVEAFF; DNA: TGTGCCAGCAGCCCGAAGGACAGCGTTGAAGCTTTCTTT; J: TRBJ1-1; D: -; size: -; V: TRBV5-4
CDR3: CASSSGQGEQYF; DNA: TGTGCCAGCAGCTCAGGACAGGGCGAGCAGTACTTC; J: TRBJ2-7; D: TRBD1; size: -; V: TRBV5-8
CDR3: CASSAGQGSYNEQFF; DNA: TGTGCCAGCAGCGCCGGACAGGGGTCCTACAATGAGCAGTTCTTC; J: TRBJ2-1; D: TRBD1; size: once; V: TRBV9
CDR3: CASSLGQGTDREYF; DNA: TGCGCCAGCAGCTTGGGACAGGGGACGGATAGGGAGTACTTC; J: TRBJ2-7; D: TRBD1; size: -; V: TRBV5-1
CDR3: CASSLVSAGGPTGELFF; DNA: TGTGCCAGCAGCTTAGTATCAGCGGGAGGGCCGACTGGGGAGCTGTTTTTT; J: TRBJ2-2; D: TRBD2; size: -; V: TRBV7-6
CDR3: CASSLSGLTKTEQYF; DNA: TGTGCCAGCAGCCTATCGGGACTAACGAAGACCGAGCAGTACTTC; J: TRBJ2-7; D: TRBD2; size: -; V: TRBV7-9
CDR3: CATSRDQDRRSGNTIYF; DNA: TGTGCCACCAGCAGAGATCAGGACAGACGCTCTGGAAACACCATATATTTT; J: TRBJ1-3; D: -; size: -; V: TRBV15
CDR3: CASSFVQGDIYEQYF; DNA: TGTGCCAGCAGTTTTGTCCAGGGGGACATCTACGAGCAGTACTTC; J: TRBJ2-7; D: TRBD1; size: -; V: TRBV28
CDR3: CATKTGRNEKLFF; DNA: TGTGCCACCAAGACAGGGCGTAATGAAAAACTGTTTTTT; J: TRBJ1-4; D: TRBD1; size: -; V: TRBV19
CDR3: CASSPAGGNDSPLHF; DNA: TGTGCCAGCTCACCCGCAGGGGGCAACGACTCACCCCTCCACTTT; J: TRBJ1-6; D: TRBD1; size: -; V: TRBV18
CDR3: CASSLEGMAGANYGYTF; DNA: TGTGCCAGCAGCTTGGAAGGGATGGCAGGGGCTAACTATGGCTACACCTTC; J: TRBJ1-2; D: -; size: -; V: TRBV5-5
CDR3: CASSPEDLGNEQFF; DNA: TGCGCCAGCAGCCCGGAGGATCTGGGGAATGAGCAGTTCTTC; J: TRBJ2-1; D: -; size: -; V: TRBV5-1
CDR3: CAWSVRLDTEAFF; DNA: TGTGCCTGGAGTGTACGACTCGACACTGAAGCTTTCTTT; J: TRBJ1-1; D: -; size: -; V: TRBV30
CDR3: CASSQGLLFAGGDTQYF; DNA: TGTGCCAGCAGCCAAGGTTTGCTTTTTGCCGGCGGAGATACGCAGTATTTT; J: TRBJ2-3; D: -; size: -; V: TRBV3-1/TRBV3-2
CDR3: CASSVAGGNEQFF; DNA: TGTGCCAGCAGCGTAGCGGGGGGCAATGAGCAGTTCTTC; J: TRBJ2-1; D: TRBD2; size: -; V: TRBV9
CDR3: CASSSGGLAGGEETQYF; DNA: TGTGCCAGCAGTTCCGGGGGGCTAGCGGGAGGGGAGGAGACCCAGTACTTC; J: TRBJ2-5; D: TRBD2; size: -; V: TRBV11-2
CDR3: CSASLTRTGRKEQYF; DNA: TGCAGTGCTAGTTTGACCAGGACAGGGCGTAAAGAGCAGTACTTC; J: TRBJ2-7; D: TRBD1; size: -; V: TRBV20-1
CDR3: CASSLVIPNTEAFF; DNA: TGTGCCAGCAGTTTAGTTATCCCGAACACTGAAGCTTTCTTT; J: TRBJ1-1; D: -; size: -; V: TRBV6-2/TRBV6-3
CDR3: CASSQVTSGTGELFF; DNA: TGTGCCAGCAGCCAAGTTACTAGCGGGACCGGGGAGCTGTTTTTT; J: TRBJ2-2; D: TRBD2; size: -; V: TRBV3-1/TRBV3-2
CDR3: CASSPAAFGAFF; DNA: TGTGCCAGCAGCCCCGCGGCCTTTGGAGCTTTCTTT; J: TRBJ1-1; D: -; size: -; V: TRBV7-9
CDR3: CATSGGTSGRRAGELFF; DNA: TGTGCCACCAGTGGCGGGACTAGCGGGAGGAGGGCCGGGGAGCTGTTTTTT; J: TRBJ2-2; D: TRBD2; size: -; V: TRBV24-1
CDR3: CASSRLAGVSYEQYF; DNA: TGTGCCAGCAGCCGTCTAGCGGGAGTATCATACGAGCAGTACTTC; J: TRBJ2-7; D: TRBD2; size: -; V: TRBV7-9
CDR3: CASTTGRLNTEAFF; DNA: TGTGCCAGCACTACAGGGCGTCTTAACACTGAAGCTTTCTTT; J: TRBJ1-1; D: -; size: -; V: TRBV2
CDR3: CATSDTRSTDTQYF; DNA: TGTGCCACCAGTGATACTAGATCAACAGATACGCAGTATTTT; J: TRBJ2-3; D: -; size: once; V: TRBV24-1
CDR3: CASSLVGSGGTIYF; DNA: TGTGCCAGCAGCCTTGTGGGCTCCGGTGGCACCATATATTTT; J: TRBJ1-3; D: -; size: -; V: TRBV2
CDR3: CASSSRDSFTYEQYF; DNA: TGTGCCAGCAGCTCTAGGGACAGCTTTACCTACGAGCAGTACTTC; J: TRBJ2-7; D: TRBD1; size: -; V: TRBV28
CDR3: CASSHRDTRGYLNEQFF; DNA: TGTGCCAGCAGCCACAGGGACACTCGTGGGTACCTCAATGAGCAGTTCTTC; J: TRBJ2-1; D: -; size: -; V: TRBV14
CDR3: CASSPGGTLTF; DNA: TGTGCCAGCAGCCCAGGCGGGACCCTCACCTTC; J: TRBJ1-2; D: -; size: -; V: TRBV11-3
CDR3: CASTLGQGAGYTF; DNA: TGTGCCAGCACCTTAGGACAGGGGGCCGGCTACACCTTC; J: TRBJ1-2; D: TRBD1; size: -; V: TRBV6-5
CDR3: CASSFGTSGNTIYF; DNA: TGTGCCAGCAGCTTCGGGACTTCTGGAAACACCATATATTTT; J: TRBJ1-3; D: -; size: -; V: TRBV7-8
CDR3: CASSLTGEGNQPQHF; DNA: TGTGCCAGCAGTTTGACAGGCGAGGGCAATCAGCCCCAGCATTTT; J: TRBJ1-5; D: -; size: -; V: TRBV6-2/TRBV6-3
CDR3: CASSLGGYEQYF; DNA: TGTGCCAGCAGTTTGGGGGGCTACGAGCAGTACTTC; J: TRBJ2-7; D: -; size: -; V: TRBV28